These 8 T cell receptor beta chains were all obtained from the same sample, sequenced in a study of T cells in women clearing cervical HPV infection. Generated by immunoSEQ multiplex PCR, the TCRdb table keeps only in-frame clones and is missing some. The sample shows approximately 35,000 clones, and 7.8% sits with its ten largest clones. The sequenced sample was blood buffy coat. Receptor source: a woman between 18 and 75 years old with a cervical HPV16 infection that either progressed to CIN3+ or cleared (not recorded which).

Comments on this clone: The read ends 3 residues shy of where the CDR3 ends; the end is completed using the germline J gene. The chain carries TRBV19 and TRBJ1-4, with 7 bases identical to TRBD1. CDR1 and CDR2 from the germline V gene are LNHDA and SQIVND (reference sequence). The CDR3 is made up of 18 amino acids. Germline trimming cut 0 bases from V and 3 bases from J; bases unmatched to any gene: 10. The DNA read from the CDR3 is TGTGCCAGTAGTATAGATCTACGCCCCACAGGGGCTAATGAAAAA. It specifies CASSIDLRPTGANEK. The entire CDR3 is CASSIDLRPTGANEKLFF.

In the case of this clone: The CDR3 extends 3 residues past the end of the read, so its final part is completed from the germline J gene. The chain links TRBV9 to TRBJ2-7, with 11 bases identical to TRBD1. The CDR3 totals 14 residues. V was clipped by 7 bases and J by 3 bases; unmatched bases: 6. CDR1 SGDLS and CDR2 YYNGEE come from the germline V gene. The CDR3 DNA, read in part, is TGTGCCAGCTCCTCCGGGACAGGGGGCTACGAG. It is translated as CASSSGTGGYE. The entire CDR3 is CASSSGTGGYEQYF.

Concerning this clone itself: The CDR3 end is not reached by the read, which stops 3 residues before it; the germline J gene fills it in. The chain has TRBV2 and TRBJ1-2; a possible D gene is TRBD1 (5 bases). CDR1 is SNHLY, CDR2 FYNNEI, per germline. The CDR3 spans 15 residues. The part of the CDR3 DNA that was read is TGTGCCAGCAAGCTGGGACTAGCGGGGCGATACGAC. Amino acids: CASKLGLAGRYD. The full-length CDR3 reads as CASKLGLAGRYDYTF.

On this clone itself: Read data end 3 residues before the CDR3 end; the end is taken from the germline J gene. This sequence joins TRBV30 and TRBJ2-3, with 9 nucleotides matching TRBD2. CDR3 length equals 14 residues. The V gene end was trimmed by 1 base and the J gene end by 6 bases; junction bases not matched to a gene: 5. Germline V gene data show CDR1 as GTSNPN and CDR2 as SVGIG (reference sequence). The part of the CDR3 DNA that was read is TGTGCCTGGAGTGGGGTTAGCGGGAGCGATACG. As protein: CAWSGVSGSDT. The full CDR3 sequence reads CAWSGVSGSDTQYF. Complete variable domain (other parts from reference TRBV30 and TRBJ2-3): SQTIHQWPATLVQPVGSPLSLECTVEGTSNPNLYWYRQAAGRGLQLLFYSVGIGQISSEVPQNLSASRPQDRQFILSSKKLLLSDSGFYLCAWSGVSGSDTQYFGPGTRLTVL.

In the case of this clone: The CDR3 is cut off 3 residues early in the read; its end comes from the germline J gene. The rearrangement links TRBV5-6 to TRBJ1-2, with D possibly being TRBD1 (5 bases). Germline CDR1 is SGHDT and CDR2 is YYEEEE. V gave up 8 bases and J gave up 4 bases, with 15 bases separating them. This CDR3 contains 13 residues. The chain's CDR3 is CASSLWGGYGYTF. CDR3 bases read: TGTGCCAGTTCACTTTGGGGGGGCTATGGC.

To note about this clone: The CDR3 goes on 3 residues after the read ends, and that part is filled in from the germline J gene. The chain carries TRBV9 and TRBJ2-2; D call uncertain. V shed 3 bases and J shed 7 bases, with 4 bases lying between them. This CDR3 is 11 amino acids long. Germline lookup yields CDR1 SGDLS and CDR2 YYNGEE. The CDR3 sequence is CASSAGGELFF. CDR3 bases read: TGTGCCAGCAGCGCGGGCGGGGAG.

About this clone: Read sequence stops 3 residues before the CDR3 end, and the germline J gene provides the missing end. The chain employs TRBV4-2 and TRBJ2-7; 9 bases line up with TRBD2. V shed 0 bases and J 3 bases; nucleotides not matched to a gene: 3. CDR1 and CDR2 (germline): LGHNA, YNFKEQ. The CDR3 contains 15 residues. CDR3 bases read: TGTGCCAGCAGCCAAGAACTAGCGGGCTACTACGAG. Amino acids: CASSQELAGYYE. The CDR3 as a whole reads CASSQELAGYYEQYF.

The CDR3 DNA, read in part, is TGTGCCAGCAGTGTAGACAGGGCGTCACCG. This translates into CASSVDRASP. In full, the CDR3 is CASSVDRASPLFF. The chain joins TRBV6-4 to TRBJ2-2, with 7 bases matching TRBD1. The read halts 3 residues ahead of the CDR3 end, with the missing end drawn from the germline J gene. Per germline, CDR1 MRHNA and CDR2 SNTAGT. This CDR3 region has 13 residues.